This TCR beta chain derives from a study of shared clonotypes between healthy human individuals. Terminally differentiated effector memory CD45RA+ cells were excluded from the naive CD8 cells, which were CD45RO-negative and positively selected for CCR7. The germline gives CDR1 LNHDA, CDR2 SQIVND (reference sequence). The length of the CDR3 is 14 residues. Trimming took 10 bases from V and 0 from J, leaving 16 bases between them. Assay runs were performed at deep level. Clones were sequenced by immunoSEQ multiplex PCR, and TCRdb holds only the in-frame ones, with some missing. The table includes millions of clones, about 95% detected once.

Sequencing used naive CD8+ T cells sorted from blood. The receptor was isolated from a man younger than 30 in good health. The rearrangement links TRBV19 to TRBJ2-7; tentative D call: TRBD1 (6 bases). As DNA, the CDR3 is TGTGCCACCGCGGACAGAAAGAGCTCCTACGAGCAGTACTTC. This gives the protein CATADRKSSYEQYF.